The sequence of this TCR beta chain was determined in a study of T cell responses to AZD1222 COVID-19 vaccine. General study results and limits: Distributed over spike, vaccine-associated CD4 TCRs predominated at 160-218 and 743-854. The sample set comprised mostly white British donors with more females, and clonal diversity was possibly underestimated.

The CDR3 length is 15 residues. Germline CDR1 reads GTSNPN; CDR2 reads SVGIG (reference sequence). V shed 2 bases, J shed 4 bases, and the junction held 9 bases outside the gene matches. Assay used: immunoSEQ multiplex PCR; TCRdb lists only in-frame clones, some missing. The data show some 130,000 clones, around 84% seen once. Concerning this clone itself: The antigen remains unidentified.

The J gene is TRBJ2-5, the V gene TRBV30; TRBD1 matches at 8 bases. The receptor comes from an adult in good health. The source material was peripheral blood, sampled on day 0 of AZD1222 vaccination. CDR3 residues: CAWSYFSGQGETQYF. The CDR3 DNA sequence: TGTGCCTGGAGTTACTTCTCCGGACAGGGAGAGACCCAGTACTTC.